The rows below give T cell receptor beta chains drawn from one sample of a study of cytomegalovirus exposure and HLA in healthy donors. Sequenced by immunoSEQ multiplex PCR; TCRdb stores in-frame clones only, minus some. This sample yields roughly 150,000 clones, of which 85% are seen a single time; 1% belongs to the top ten. What was sequenced was PBMCs. These receptors came from a boy aged 2-15 years in good health and CMV-seronegative. CDR3s leave out the opening cysteine and the closing phenylalanine or tryptophan.

TRBV6-1 | ASSEAHFSSYNEQF
TRBV30 | AWGTTFAFRGTAKEGYT
TRBV15 | ATSREANNEQF
TRBV5-6 | ASSFLGGRLEQY
TRBV6-1 | ASSLGTSGRFEQY
TRBV10-2 | ASSEGDRVPRDDNQPQH
TRBV25-1 | ASSGPTGGLTEAF
TRBV27 | ASSSIWSAFPSSGNTIY
TRBV5-1 | ASSLEPLGPQH
TRBV5-6 | ASSLAGTGVRGTDTQY
TRBV29-1 | SVQGAGELF
TRBV5-6 | ASSLGTTGNSPLH
TRBV7-2 | ASSLGSGTGGYEQY
TRBV7-2 | ASSLWTSGLYNEQF
TRBV6-1 | ASSEAWATDTQY
TRBV27 | ASSLSSSGYEQF
TRBV6-4 | ASSAAEANTQY
TRBV6-1 | ASTFGVRSPLH
TRBV11-2 | ASRPLAGGDTQY
TRBV6-5 | ASSYSRVSNEKLF
TRBV6-1 | ASSEGQGSADTQY
TRBV27 | ASRLGGGSNTEAF
TRBV7-9 | SSNEMSGELF
TRBV9 | ASSVNPGGETQY
TRBV19 | ASSKSVATEQY
TRBV7-6 | ASSLAGDQPQH
TRBV27 | ASSLLWVGGGGSSYNEQF
TRBV28 | ASSLVGLNTGELF
TRBV7-6 | ASSLGASADKNIQY
TRBV6-6 | ASSYGSSEQF
TRBV30 | AWSLGLPPNTGELF
TRBV6-1 | ASRDRLEQY
TRBV7-9 | ASSLRDSLWNTGELF
TRBV2 | ASPRSGTSGGNGELF
TRBV6-1 | ASSATGRKLNGYT
TRBV6-1 | ASSEFSVTYEQY
TRBV14 | ASSKTAGHEKLF
TRBV2 | ASMREGGPMTEAF
TRBV11-2 | AGSLPTIGLWTGELF
TRBV14 | ASSQAGGLAGGNNEQF
TRBV28 | ASSRSGLAARDTQY
TRBV23-1 | ASSFRDRNTGELF
TRBV5-6 | ASSPRAAALRETQY
TRBV28 | ASRPGTVNEKLF
TRBV11-2 | ASSRGQGWGNEQF
TRBV19 | ASSLGLAGGETQY
TRBV19 | ASTGQGVVEKLF